The 15 T cell receptor beta chains below come from one sample, sequenced in a study of blood T cell repertoires in COVID-19. TCRdb keeps only in-frame clones here, not all; method: immunoSEQ multiplex PCR. This sample has roughly 330,000 clones, with roughly nine tenths found just once. Sequencing used PBMCs or T cells enriched from blood (not recorded which). The receptor set was obtained from a woman in her twenties or thirties who had recovered from COVID-19.

Only one count was recorded for this clone. This chain links TRBV9 with TRBJ1-2; D call uncertain. The germline gives CDR1 SGDLS, CDR2 YYNGEE. Trimming took off 4 bases at V and 8 bases at J, with 18 bases between the two ends. The CDR3 extends over 14 amino acids. CDR3 amino acids: CASSSAPPSTGYTF. DNA for the CDR3: TGTGCCAGCAGCTCCGCCCCTCCCTCGACAGGCTACACCTTC. The variable domain in full, with the rest retrieved from reference TRBV9 and TRBJ1-2, is DSGVTQTPKHLITATGQRVTLRCSPRSGDLSVYWYQQSLDQGLQFLIQYYNGEERAKGNILERFSAQQFPDLHSELNLSSLELGDSALYFCASSSAPPSTGYTFGSGTRLTVV.

This chain links TRBV7-2 with TRBJ2-5; possible D gene TRBD2, 5 bases. The CDR3 is 14 amino acids. V was trimmed by 3 bases and J by 1 base, leaving 9 bases between them. Germline V gives CDR1 SGHTA, CDR2 FQGNSA. The CDR3 region has the DNA TGTGCCAGCAGCTTCTTAAGCGGCCAAGAGACCCAGTACTTC. Translated: CASSFLSGQETQYF.

V gene TRBV11-2 combines with J gene TRBJ1-2; D ambiguous. V was shortened by 0 bases and J by 4 bases, with 12 bases between the two germline ends. CDR3 length equals 15 residues. CDR1 and CDR2 (germline): SGHAT, FQNNGV. CDR3 protein: CASSLDVSAGYGYTF. The CDR3, as DNA: TGTGCCAGCAGCTTAGACGTTAGTGCCGGCTATGGCTACACCTTC.

The V gene is TRBV3-1 (or the pseudogene TRBV3-2), the J gene TRBJ1-6; 7 nucleotides line up with TRBD1. The length of the CDR3 is 13 residues. Germline loops: CDR1 LGHDT, CDR2 YNNKEL (reference sequence). Germline trimming cut 3 bases from V and 7 bases from J; bases unmatched to any gene: 0. CDR3 amino acids: CASSQDRNSPLHF. CDR3 DNA sequence: TGTGCCAGCAGCCAGGACAGGAATTCACCCCTCCACTTT.

The gene calls are TRBV7-2 and TRBJ2-1; possibly TRBD1 for D (6 bases). Germline lookup yields CDR1 SGHTA and CDR2 FQGNSA. Trimming removed 0 bases from V and 4 bases from J, with 13 bases in between. There are 16 residues in the CDR3. The CDR3 here is CASSLAFGTTYNEQFF. Written as DNA, the CDR3 is TGTGCCAGCAGCTTAGCCTTTGGGACAACATACAATGAGCAGTTCTTC.

This clone was recorded at least ten times. The chain combines TRBV12-5 with TRBJ1-5; the D gene is possibly TRBD1 (6 bases). The CDR3 runs to 15 residues. From germline, CDR1 is LGHNT and CDR2 FRNRAP. The V gene lost 6 bases and the J gene lost 6 bases, with 18 bases spanning the gap. The CDR3 reads CASGLGTPRGQPQHF. The DNA of the CDR3 is TGTGCTAGTGGCCTCGGGACACCGAGGGGTCAGCCCCAGCATTTT.

V is TRBV3-1 (or the pseudogene TRBV3-2) and J is TRBJ1-2, with D uncertain. V shed 3 bases and J shed 6 bases, with 11 bases lying between them. This CDR3 has 13 residues. Per the germline V gene, CDR1 is LGHDT and CDR2 is YNNKEL (reference sequence). In nucleotides, the CDR3 is TGTGCCAGCAGCCACTATACAGCCGATGGCTACACCTTC. Translating gives CASSHYTADGYTF.

The rearrangement joins TRBV7-2 to TRBJ2-7; 9 bases line up with TRBD2. CDR1 is SGHTA and CDR2 is FQGNSA in the germline V gene. The V gene end was trimmed by 5 bases and the J gene end by 6 bases; junction bases not matched to a gene: 14. The CDR3 covers 16 residues. The CDR3 is CASSMHPGLASSEQYF. As DNA, the CDR3 is TGTGCCAGCAGCATGCACCCGGGACTAGCAAGCTCCGAGCAGTACTTC.

The chain combines TRBV6-1 with TRBJ1-3, with D possibly being TRBD1 (6 bases). Germline CDR1 and CDR2: MNHNS and SASEGT. With 0 bases removed from V and 2 bases from J, the gap between germline ends came to 11 bases. The CDR3 has 16 amino acids. CDR3 in DNA: TGTGCCAGCAGTGAAGCCGCGGGGGGCACTGGAAACACCATATATTTT. This translates into CASSEAAGGTGNTIYF.

The V call is TRBV12-5, the J call TRBJ1-1; TRBD1 is a possible D gene (5 bases). Germline V CDR1 and CDR2: LGHNT, FRNRAP. V was clipped by 1 base and J by 1 base, with 10 bases between them. The CDR3 sequence is 15 residues long. CDR3: CASGLGQLKNTEAFF. The CDR3 region has the DNA TGTGCTAGTGGTTTGGGACAGTTAAAGAACACTGAAGCTTTCTTT.

This clone has just a few counts. The chain links TRBV10-3 to TRBJ1-2, with 7 bases lining up with TRBD1. This CDR3 contains 14 residues. Germline V gene lookup returns CDR1 ENHRY and CDR2 SYGVKD. The junction had 8 bases not matched to a gene; V was cut back by 6 bases and J by 4 bases. The DNA for the CDR3 is TGTGCCATCAGAGAACAGGGGATGGTCTATGGCTACACCTTC. It translates to CAIREQGMVYGYTF.

This sequence joins TRBV3-1 (or the pseudogene TRBV3-2) and TRBJ1-5; 8 bases are shared with TRBD1. Germline V gene data show CDR1 as LGHDT and CDR2 as YNNKEL (reference sequence). The J segment lost 12 bases and the V segment lost 2 bases, leaving 6 bases of the junction unmatched. This CDR3 has 13 amino acids. The CDR3 loop is CASSQRTGWYQHF. In DNA form, the CDR3 reads TGTGCCAGCAGCCAAAGGACAGGGTGGTACCAGCATTTT.

The chain links TRBV5-1 to TRBJ1-6; 8 bases fit TRBD1. The CDR3 has 15 amino acids. V lost 7 bases and J lost 7; bases outside the gene matches: 10. Per the germline V gene, CDR1 is SGHRS and CDR2 is YFSETQ. For the CDR3, the DNA is TGCGCCAGCCAAGATAATACAGGGGGGAATTCACCCCTCCACTTT. As protein: CASQDNTGGNSPLHF.

This clone showed up just once. The chain combines TRBV6-5 with TRBJ2-2, with a tentative D call TRBD2 (5 bases). CDR3 size: 15 residues. The V gene lost 0 bases and the J gene lost 6 bases, with 11 bases spanning the gap. CDR1 and CDR2 (germline): MNHEY, SVGAGI. CDR3: CASSYSEGSSGELFF. The CDR3 DNA sequence: TGTGCCAGCAGTTACTCCGAGGGAAGTTCCGGGGAGCTGTTTTTT.

The chain carries TRBV27 and TRBJ2-1, with TRBD2 matching over 8 bases. The ends lost 2 bases at V and 2 bases at J; junction bases unmatched: 2. The germline CDR1 and CDR2 sequences are MNHEY and SMNVEV (reference sequence). The CDR3 runs 15 residues. Written as DNA, the CDR3 is TGTGCCAGCAGTTTACAGCGGGGGACCTACAATGAGCAGTTCTTC. Its protein is CASSLQRGTYNEQFF.